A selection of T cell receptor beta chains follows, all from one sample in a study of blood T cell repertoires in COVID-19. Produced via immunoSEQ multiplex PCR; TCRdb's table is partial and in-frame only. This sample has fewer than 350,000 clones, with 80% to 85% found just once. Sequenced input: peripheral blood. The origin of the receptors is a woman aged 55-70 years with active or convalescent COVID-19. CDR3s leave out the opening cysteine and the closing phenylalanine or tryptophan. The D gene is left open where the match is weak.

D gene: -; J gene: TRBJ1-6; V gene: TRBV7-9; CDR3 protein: ASSLDVTFGSPLH
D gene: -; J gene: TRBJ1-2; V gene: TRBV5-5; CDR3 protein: ASSANYGYT
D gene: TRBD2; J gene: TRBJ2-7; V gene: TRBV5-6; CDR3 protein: ASRRRLRLAGDLGY
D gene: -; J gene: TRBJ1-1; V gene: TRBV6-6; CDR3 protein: ASDLPSAFREAF
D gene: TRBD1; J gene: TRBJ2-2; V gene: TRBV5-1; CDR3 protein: ASSSLGTAVTGELF
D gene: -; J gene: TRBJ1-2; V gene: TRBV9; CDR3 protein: ASSPGGGYGYT
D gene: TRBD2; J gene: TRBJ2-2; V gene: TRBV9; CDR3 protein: ASSVRLAGGTGELF
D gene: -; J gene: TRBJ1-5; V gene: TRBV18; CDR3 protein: ASSSGPDQPQH
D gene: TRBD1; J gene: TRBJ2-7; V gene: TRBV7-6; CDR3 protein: ASSSRQGAGEAQY
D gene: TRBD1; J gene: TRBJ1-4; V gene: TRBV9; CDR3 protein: ASSPSIPDRGEKLF
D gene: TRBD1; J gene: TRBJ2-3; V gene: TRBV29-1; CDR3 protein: SVDSGGLSDTQY
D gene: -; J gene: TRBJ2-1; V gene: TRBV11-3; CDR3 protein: ASGDSSYNEQF
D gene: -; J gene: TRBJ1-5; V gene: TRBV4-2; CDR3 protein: ASSQDWGGIRPQH
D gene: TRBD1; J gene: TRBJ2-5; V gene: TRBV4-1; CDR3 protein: ASSRPGQGSETQY
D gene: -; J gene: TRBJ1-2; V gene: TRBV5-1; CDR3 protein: ASSLSRDNNYGYT
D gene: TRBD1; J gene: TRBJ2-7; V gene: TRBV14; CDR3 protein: ASSQVPTGVY
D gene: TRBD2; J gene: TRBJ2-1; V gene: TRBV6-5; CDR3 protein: ASSYLRASGYNEQF
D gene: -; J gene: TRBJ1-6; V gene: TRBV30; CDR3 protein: AWSVDQGSSPLH
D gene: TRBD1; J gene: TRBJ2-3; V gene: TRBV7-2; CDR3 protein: ASSERTGDVKDTQY
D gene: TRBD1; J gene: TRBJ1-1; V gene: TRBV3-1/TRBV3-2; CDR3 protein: ASSPGQGITEAF
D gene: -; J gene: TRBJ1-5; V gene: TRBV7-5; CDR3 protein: ARSFPDRLSNQPQH
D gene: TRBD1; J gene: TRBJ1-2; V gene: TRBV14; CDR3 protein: ASSLTGTDYGYT
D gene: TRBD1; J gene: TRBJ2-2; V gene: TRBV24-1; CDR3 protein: ATSAGGLRELF
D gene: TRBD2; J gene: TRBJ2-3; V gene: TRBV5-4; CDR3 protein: ASSLSGAGGASRTDTQY
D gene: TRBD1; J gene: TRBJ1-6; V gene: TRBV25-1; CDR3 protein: ASSEARTGDNSPLH
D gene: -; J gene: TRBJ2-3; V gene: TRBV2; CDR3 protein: ASSDWRGGGTDTQY
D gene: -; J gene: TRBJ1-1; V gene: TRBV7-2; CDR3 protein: ASSLRSPRDMNTEAF
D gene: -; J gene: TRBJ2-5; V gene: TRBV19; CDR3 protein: ASSGGVQETQY
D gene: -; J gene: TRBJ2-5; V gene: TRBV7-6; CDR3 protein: ASSPSSGETQY
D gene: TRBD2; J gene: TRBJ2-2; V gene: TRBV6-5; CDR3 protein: ASSSGLAGATGELF
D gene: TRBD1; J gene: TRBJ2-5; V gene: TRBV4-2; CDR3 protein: ASSQAWTGETQY
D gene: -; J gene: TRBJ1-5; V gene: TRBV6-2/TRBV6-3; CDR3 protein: ASSYGGGAQPQH
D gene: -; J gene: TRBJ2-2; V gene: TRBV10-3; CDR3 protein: VISVSGDTGELF
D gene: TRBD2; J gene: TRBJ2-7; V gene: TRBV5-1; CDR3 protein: ASSLVLAGGTYEQY
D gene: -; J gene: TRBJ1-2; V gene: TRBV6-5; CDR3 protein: ASSSGVGYT
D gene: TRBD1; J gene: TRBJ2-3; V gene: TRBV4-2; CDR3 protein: ASSQGPGGDTQY
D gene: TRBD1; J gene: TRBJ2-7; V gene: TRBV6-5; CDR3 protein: ASAGDRESGEQY
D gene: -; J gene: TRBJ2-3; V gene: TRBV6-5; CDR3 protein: ASRATHRTQY
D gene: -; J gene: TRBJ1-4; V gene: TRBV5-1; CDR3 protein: ASSLDNQGNEKLF
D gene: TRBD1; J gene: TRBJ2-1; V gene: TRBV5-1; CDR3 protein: ASSLTGEYYNEQF
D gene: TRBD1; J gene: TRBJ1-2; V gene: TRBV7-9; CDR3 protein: ASSAYGGQGNGYT
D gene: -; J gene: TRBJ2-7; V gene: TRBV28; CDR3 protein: ASSLGRGSYEQY
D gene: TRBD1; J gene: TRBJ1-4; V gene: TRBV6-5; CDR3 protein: ASSNLAAGGEKLF
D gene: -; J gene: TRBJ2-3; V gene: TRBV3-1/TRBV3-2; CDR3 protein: ASSPRARSTDTQY
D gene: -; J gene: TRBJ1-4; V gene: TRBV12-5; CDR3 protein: ASGLREGGTNEKLF
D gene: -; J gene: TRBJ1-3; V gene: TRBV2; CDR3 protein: ASVQGYSGNTIY
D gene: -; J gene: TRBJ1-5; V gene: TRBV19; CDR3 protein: ASSIVGPGHQPQH
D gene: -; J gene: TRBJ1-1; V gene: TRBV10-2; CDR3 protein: ASGTPAEAF
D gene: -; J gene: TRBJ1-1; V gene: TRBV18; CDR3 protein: ASSPRADSNTEAF
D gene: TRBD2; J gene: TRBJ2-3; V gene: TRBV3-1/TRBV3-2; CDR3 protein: ASSQDSGGDTQY
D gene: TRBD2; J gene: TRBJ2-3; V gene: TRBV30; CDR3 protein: ALTTSGGTDTQY
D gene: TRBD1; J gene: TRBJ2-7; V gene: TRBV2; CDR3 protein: ASSPLQGAGEQY
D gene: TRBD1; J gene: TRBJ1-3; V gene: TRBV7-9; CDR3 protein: ARNGQGSGNTIY
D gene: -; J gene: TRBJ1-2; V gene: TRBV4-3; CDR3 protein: ASSQPTGTSNYGYT
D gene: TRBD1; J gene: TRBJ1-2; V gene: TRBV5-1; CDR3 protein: ASGLPTGGSNYGYT
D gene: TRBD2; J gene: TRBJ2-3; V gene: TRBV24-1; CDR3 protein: ATRIAGGLTDTQY
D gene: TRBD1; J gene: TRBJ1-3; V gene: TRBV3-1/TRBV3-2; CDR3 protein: ASSHPDRAGNTIY